This T cell receptor (beta chain) emerged from a study of blood T cell repertoires in COVID-19. Germline CDR1 reads SGHTA; CDR2 reads FQGTGA. The V end lost 2 bases, the J end lost 3 bases, and 8 bases lay between the germline ends. This CDR3 is 14 amino acids long. Authors' processing steps: Reference gene primer amplification yielded estimated nucleated cell counts. This table comes from immunoSEQ multiplex PCR, and its TCRdb copy is limited to in-frame clones, with some not included. V, J and clone size reflect that table, while D and trimming were determined from the DNA. The sample holds 60,000 to 85,000 clones, nearly 80% seen once.

The chain uses TRBV7-3 and TRBJ1-5; D uncertain. The material sequenced was peripheral blood. The receptor was isolated from a human donor in a cohort sampled during active COVID-19. The CDR3 nucleotides read TGTGCCAGCAGCTTAGCGGGCGACAATCAGCCCCAGCATTTT. Translated: CASSLAGDNQPQHF.